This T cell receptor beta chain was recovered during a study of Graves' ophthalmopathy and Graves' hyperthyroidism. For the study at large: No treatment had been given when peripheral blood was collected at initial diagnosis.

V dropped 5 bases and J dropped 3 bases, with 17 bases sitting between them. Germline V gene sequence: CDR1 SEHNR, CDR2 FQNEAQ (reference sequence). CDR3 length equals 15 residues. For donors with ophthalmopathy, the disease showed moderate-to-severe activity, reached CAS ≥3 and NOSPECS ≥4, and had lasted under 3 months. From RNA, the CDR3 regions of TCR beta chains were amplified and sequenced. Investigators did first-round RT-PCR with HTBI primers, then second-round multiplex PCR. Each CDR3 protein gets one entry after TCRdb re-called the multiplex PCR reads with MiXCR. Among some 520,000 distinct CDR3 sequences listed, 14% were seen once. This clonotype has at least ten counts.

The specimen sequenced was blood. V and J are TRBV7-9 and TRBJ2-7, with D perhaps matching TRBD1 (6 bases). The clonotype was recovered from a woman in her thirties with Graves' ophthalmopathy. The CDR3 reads CASSPQRRGYYEQYF. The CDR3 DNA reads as TGTGCCAGCAGCCCCCAGCGCAGGGGTTACTACGAGCAGTACTTC.